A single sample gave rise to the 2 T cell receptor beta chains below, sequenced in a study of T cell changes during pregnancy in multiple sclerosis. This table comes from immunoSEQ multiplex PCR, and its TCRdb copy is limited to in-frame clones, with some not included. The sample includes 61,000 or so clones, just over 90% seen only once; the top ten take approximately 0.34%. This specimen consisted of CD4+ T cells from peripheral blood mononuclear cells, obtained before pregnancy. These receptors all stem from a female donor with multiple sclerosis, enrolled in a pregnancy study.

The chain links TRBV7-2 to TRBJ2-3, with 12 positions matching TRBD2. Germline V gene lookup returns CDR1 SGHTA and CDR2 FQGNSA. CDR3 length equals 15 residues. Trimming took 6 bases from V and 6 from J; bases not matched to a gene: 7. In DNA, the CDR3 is TGTGCCAGCAGTCCGACTAGCGGGAGAAGGGATACGCAGTATTTT. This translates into CASSPTSGRRDTQYF.

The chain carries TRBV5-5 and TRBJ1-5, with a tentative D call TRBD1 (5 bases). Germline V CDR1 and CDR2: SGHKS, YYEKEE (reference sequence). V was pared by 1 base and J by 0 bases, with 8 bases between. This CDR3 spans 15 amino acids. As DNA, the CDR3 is TGTGCCAGCAGCTTGTTGGGGGGTAGCAATCAGCCCCAGCATTTT. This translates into CASSLLGGSNQPQHF.